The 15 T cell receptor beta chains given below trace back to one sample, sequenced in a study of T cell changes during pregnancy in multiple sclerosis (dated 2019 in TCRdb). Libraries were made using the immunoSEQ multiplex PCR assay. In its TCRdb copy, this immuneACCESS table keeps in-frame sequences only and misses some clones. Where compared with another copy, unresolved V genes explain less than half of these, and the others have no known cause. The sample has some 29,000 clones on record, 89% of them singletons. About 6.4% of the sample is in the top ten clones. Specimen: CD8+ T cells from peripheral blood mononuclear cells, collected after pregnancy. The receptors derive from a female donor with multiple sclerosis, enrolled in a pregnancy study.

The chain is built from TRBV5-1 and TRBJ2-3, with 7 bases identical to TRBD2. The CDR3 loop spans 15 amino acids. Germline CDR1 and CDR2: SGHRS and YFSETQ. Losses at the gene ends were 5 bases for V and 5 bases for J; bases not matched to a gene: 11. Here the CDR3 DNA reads TGCGCCAGCAGTTCCTACGGGGAGGGCCTAGATACGCAGTATTTT. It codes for CASSSYGEGLDTQYF.

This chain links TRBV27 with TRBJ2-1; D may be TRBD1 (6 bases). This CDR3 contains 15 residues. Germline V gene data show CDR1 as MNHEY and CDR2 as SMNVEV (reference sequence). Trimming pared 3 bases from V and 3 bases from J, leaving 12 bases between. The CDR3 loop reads CASSLGAGGYNEQFF. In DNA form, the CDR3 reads TGTGCCAGCAGTTTGGGGGCTGGGGGCTACAATGAGCAGTTCTTC.

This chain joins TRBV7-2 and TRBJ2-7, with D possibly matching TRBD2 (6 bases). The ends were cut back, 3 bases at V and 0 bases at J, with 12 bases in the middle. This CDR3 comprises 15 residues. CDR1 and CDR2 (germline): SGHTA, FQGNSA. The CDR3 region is CASSLEAGLSYEQYF. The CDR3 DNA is TGTGCCAGCAGCTTGGAGGCGGGGCTCTCCTACGAGCAGTACTTC.

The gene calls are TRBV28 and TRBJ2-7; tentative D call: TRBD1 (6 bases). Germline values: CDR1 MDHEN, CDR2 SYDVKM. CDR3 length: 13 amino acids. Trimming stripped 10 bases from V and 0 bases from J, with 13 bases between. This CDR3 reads CATMTGSSYEQYF. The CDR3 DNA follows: TGTGCCACTATGACAGGAAGCTCCTACGAGCAGTACTTC.

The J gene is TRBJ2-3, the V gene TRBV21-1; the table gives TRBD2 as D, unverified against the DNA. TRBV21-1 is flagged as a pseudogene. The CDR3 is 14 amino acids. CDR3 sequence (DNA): TGTGCCAGCAGCCTGCGACGGGGTAAAGATACGCAGTATTTT. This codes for CASSLRRGKDTQYF.

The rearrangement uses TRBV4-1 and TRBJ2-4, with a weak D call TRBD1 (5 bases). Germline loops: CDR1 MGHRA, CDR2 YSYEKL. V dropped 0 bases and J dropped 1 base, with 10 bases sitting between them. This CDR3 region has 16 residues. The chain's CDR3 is CASSQEDRVAKNIQYF. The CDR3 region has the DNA TGCGCCAGCAGCCAAGAAGACAGAGTTGCCAAAAACATTCAGTACTTC.

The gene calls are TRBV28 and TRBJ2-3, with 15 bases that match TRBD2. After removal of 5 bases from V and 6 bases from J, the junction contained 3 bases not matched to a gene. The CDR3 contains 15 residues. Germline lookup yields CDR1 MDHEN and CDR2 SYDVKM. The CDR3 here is CASSRGTSGRDTQYF. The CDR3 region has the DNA TGTGCCAGCAGTAGGGGGACTAGCGGGAGGGATACGCAGTATTTT.

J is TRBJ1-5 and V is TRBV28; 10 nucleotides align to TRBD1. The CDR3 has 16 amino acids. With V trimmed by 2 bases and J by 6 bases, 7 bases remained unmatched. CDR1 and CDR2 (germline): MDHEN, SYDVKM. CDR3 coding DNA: TGTGCCAGCAGTTTACGTAGACAGGGGGCAATTCAGCCCCAGCATTTT. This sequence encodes CASSLRRQGAIQPQHF.

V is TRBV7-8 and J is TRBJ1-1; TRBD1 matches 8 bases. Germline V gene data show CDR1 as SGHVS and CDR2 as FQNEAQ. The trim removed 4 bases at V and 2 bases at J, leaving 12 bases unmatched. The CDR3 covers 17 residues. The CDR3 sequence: CASSSLLYTGGNTEAFF. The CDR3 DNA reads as TGTGCCAGCAGCTCCTTACTATATACAGGGGGTAACACTGAAGCTTTCTTT.

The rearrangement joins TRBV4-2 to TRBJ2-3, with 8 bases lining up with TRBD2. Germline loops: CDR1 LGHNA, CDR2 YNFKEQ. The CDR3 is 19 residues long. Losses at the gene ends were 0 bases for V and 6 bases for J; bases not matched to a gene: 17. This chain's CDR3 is CASSQDNRLAGGPRDTQYF. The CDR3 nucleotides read TGTGCCAGCAGCCAAGATAATCGGCTAGCGGGTGGACCTCGGGATACGCAGTATTTT.

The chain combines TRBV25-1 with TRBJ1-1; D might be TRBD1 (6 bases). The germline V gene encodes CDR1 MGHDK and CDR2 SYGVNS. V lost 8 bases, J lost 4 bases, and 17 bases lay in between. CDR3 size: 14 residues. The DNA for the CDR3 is TGTGCCAGCCCGAGGGGGGGGCAGAGCACTGAAGCTTTCTTT. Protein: CASPRGGQSTEAFF.

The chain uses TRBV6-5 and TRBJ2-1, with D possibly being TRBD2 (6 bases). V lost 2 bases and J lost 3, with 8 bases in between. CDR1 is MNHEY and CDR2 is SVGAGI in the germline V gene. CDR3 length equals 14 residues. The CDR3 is CASSYTSHYNEQFF. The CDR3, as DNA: TGTGCCAGCAGTTACACTAGCCACTACAATGAGCAGTTCTTC.

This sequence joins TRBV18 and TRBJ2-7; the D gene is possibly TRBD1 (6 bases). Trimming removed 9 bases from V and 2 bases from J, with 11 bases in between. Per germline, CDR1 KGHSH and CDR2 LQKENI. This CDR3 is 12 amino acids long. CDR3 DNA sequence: TGTGCCAGATTGGACAGAGCCTACGAGCAGTACTTC. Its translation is CARLDRAYEQYF.

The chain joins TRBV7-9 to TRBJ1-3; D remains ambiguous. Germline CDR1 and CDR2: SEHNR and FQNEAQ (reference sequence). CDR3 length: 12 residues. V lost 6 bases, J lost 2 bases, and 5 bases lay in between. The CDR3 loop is CASSGPGNTIYF. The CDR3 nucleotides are TGTGCCAGCAGTGGGCCTGGAAACACCATATATTTT.

CDR3 nucleotides: TGTGCCAGCGAAGCGGGGAGCACAGATACGCAGTATTTT. This sequence encodes CASEAGSTDTQYF. V usage is TRBV2 and J usage is TRBJ2-3, with 7 positions matching TRBD2. V lost 8 bases, J lost 0 bases, and 2 bases stayed unmatched. The CDR3 is 13 residues long. Germline CDR1 and CDR2: SNHLY and FYNNEI.